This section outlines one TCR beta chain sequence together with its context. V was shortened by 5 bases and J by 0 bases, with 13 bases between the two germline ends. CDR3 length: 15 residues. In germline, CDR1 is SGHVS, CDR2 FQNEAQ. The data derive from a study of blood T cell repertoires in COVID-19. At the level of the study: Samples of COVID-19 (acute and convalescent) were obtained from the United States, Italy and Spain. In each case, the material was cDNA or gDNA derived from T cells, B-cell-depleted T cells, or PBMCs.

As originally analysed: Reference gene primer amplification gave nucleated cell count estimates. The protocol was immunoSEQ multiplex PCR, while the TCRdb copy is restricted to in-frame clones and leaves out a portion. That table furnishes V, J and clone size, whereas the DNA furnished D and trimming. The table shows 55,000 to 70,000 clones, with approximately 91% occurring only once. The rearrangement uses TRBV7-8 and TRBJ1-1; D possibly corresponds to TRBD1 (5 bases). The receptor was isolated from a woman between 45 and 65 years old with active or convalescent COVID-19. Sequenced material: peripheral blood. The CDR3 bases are TGTGCCAGCAGCCCACCGACAGACCTGAACACTGAAGCTTTCTTT. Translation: CASSPPTDLNTEAFF. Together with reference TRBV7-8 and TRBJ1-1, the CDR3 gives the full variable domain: GAGVSQSPRYKVAKRGQDVALRCDPISGHVSLFWYQQALGQGPEFLTYFQNEAQLDKSGLPSDRFFAERPEGSVSTLKIQRTQQEDSAVYLCASSPPTDLNTEAFFGQGTRLTVV.